This TCR beta chain was recovered during a study of blood T cell repertoires in COVID-19. Clones were sequenced by immunoSEQ multiplex PCR, and TCRdb holds only the in-frame ones, with some missing. The table includes under 350,000 clones, roughly 90% detected once. V was trimmed by 2 bases and J by 5 bases, leaving 9 bases between them. Germline assignment: CDR1 SGHTA and CDR2 FQGTGA. This CDR3 contains 14 residues. This TCR came from a man between 60 and 75 years old who had recovered from COVID-19. The gene calls are TRBV7-3 and TRBJ2-2, with TRBD2 as a possible D gene (5 bases). The sample taken for sequencing was PBMCs or T cells enriched from blood (not recorded which). The CDR3 protein is CASSLGGWTGELFF. The CDR3 nucleotides are TGTGCCAGCAGCTTAGGCGGGTGGACCGGGGAGCTGTTTTTT.